This TCR beta chain was observed in a study of T cells in Graves' hyperthyroidism and ophthalmopathy. TCR beta CDR3 regions were amplified from RNA transcripts. When the TCR CDR3 underwent first-round RT-PCR, the HTBI primer set was used. Each CDR3 protein is one row after TCRdb ran MiXCR on the multiplex PCR reads. The sample comprises about 610,000 distinct CDR3 sequences, under 60% of which are singletons, and more than 7% rests with the top ten. The clonotype comes from a woman aged 18-30 years with Graves' hyperthyroidism. Sequenced sample: peripheral blood or thyroid tissue (not recorded which).

The CDR3 nucleotides are TGTGCCACCAGTGATTTTGGGACTAGCGGCCCAGAGACCCAGTACTTC. This gives the protein CATSDFGTSGPETQYF. V gene TRBV24-1 combines with J gene TRBJ2-5, with 11 bases fitting TRBD2. From germline, CDR1 is KGHDR and CDR2 SFDVKD. The CDR3 sequence is 16 residues long. After removal of 1 base from V and 4 bases from J, the junction contained 4 bases not matched to a gene.